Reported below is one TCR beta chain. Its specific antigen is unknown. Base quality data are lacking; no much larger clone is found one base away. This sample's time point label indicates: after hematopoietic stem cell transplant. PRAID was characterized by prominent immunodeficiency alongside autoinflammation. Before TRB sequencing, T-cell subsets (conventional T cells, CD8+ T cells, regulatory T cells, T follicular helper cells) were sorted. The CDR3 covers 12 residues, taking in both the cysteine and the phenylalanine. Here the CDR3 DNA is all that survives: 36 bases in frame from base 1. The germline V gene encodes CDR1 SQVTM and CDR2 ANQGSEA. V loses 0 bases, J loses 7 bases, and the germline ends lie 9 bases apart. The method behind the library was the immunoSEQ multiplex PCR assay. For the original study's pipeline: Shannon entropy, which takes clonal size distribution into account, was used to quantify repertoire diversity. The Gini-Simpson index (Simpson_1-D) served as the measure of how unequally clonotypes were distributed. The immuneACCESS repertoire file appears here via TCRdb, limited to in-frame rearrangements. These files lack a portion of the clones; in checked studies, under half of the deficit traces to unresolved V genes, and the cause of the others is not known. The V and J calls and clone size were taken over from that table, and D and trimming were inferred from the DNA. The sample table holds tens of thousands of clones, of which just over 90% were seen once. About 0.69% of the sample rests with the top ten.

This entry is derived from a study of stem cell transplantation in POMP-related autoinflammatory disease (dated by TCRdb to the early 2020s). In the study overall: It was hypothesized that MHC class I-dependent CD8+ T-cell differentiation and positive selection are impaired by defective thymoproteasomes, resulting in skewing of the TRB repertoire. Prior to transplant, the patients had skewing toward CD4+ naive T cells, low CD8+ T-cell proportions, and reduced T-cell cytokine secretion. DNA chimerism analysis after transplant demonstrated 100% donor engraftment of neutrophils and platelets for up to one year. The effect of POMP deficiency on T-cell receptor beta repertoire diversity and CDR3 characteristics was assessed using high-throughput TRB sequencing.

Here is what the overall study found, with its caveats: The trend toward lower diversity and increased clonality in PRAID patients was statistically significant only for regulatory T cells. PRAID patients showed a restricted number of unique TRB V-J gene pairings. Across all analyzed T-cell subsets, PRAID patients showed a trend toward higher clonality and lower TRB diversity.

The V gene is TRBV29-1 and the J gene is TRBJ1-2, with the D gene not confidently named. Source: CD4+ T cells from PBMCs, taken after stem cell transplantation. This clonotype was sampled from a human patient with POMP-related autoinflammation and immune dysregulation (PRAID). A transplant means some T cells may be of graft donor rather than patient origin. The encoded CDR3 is CSVEESGVGYTF. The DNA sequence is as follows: TGCAGCGTTGAAGAGTCAGGTGTTGGCTACACCTTC.